Presented here are 28 T cell receptor beta chains from one specimen sequenced in a study of blood T cell repertoires in COVID-19. TCRdb's copy holds only in-frame clones and misses some; the assay was immunoSEQ multiplex PCR. The sample yields about 230,000 clones, about 85% seen once. The sequencing sample was made of peripheral blood. These receptors were taken from a man aged 40-50 years with acute or convalescent COVID-19.

The rearrangement joins TRBV5-4 to TRBJ2-5, with 8 bases aligning to TRBD1. The CDR3 has 13 residues. J gave up 6 bases and V 0 bases, and 1 base lay outside the gene matches. Germline V lookup: CDR1 SGHNT, CDR2 YYREEE (reference sequence). The CDR3 DNA sequence: TGTGCCAGCAGCTTGGGACAGGGGCAGACCCAGTACTTC. This translates into CASSLGQGQTQYF.

By share, this clone ranks as medium-sized. This rearrangement joins TRBV13 to TRBJ1-2; the match to TRBD1 covers 7 bases. Germline-derived CDR1 and CDR2 are PRHDT and FYEKMQ (reference sequence). The CDR3 contains 14 residues. The junction had 7 bases not matched to a gene; V was cut back by 3 bases and J by 6 bases. CDR3 nucleotide sequence: TGTGCCAGCAGCTTGAAGGGGGCGCTGGATGGCTACACCTTC. Protein product: CASSLKGALDGYTF.

The rearrangement links TRBV2 to TRBJ1-2; 8 bases are a match to TRBD1. This CDR3 is built from 15 residues. With V trimmed by 6 bases and J by 2 bases, 8 bases remained unmatched. CDR1 SNHLY and CDR2 FYNNEI come from the germline V gene. CDR3 region: CASSQGQGRNYGYTF. The CDR3 bases are TGTGCCAGCAGCCAAGGACAGGGAAGAAACTATGGCTACACCTTC.

The rearrangement uses TRBV28 and TRBJ1-5, with TRBD1 identical over 7 bases. Germline CDR1 reads MDHEN; CDR2 reads SYDVKM. Germline trimming cut 0 bases from V and 0 bases from J; bases unmatched to any gene: 2. The CDR3 contains 16 residues. Written as DNA, the CDR3 is TGTGCCAGCAGTTTATGGGCAGGGGGTAGCAATCAGCCCCAGCATTTT. Residues: CASSLWAGGSNQPQHF. Combining the CDR3 with reference TRBV28 and TRBJ1-5 gives the whole variable domain DVKVTQSSRYLVKRTGEKVFLECVQDMDHENMFWYRQDPGLGLRLIYFSYDVKMKEKGDIPEGYSVSREKKERFSLILESASTNQTSMYLCASSLWAGGSNQPQHFGDGTRLSIL.

The rearrangement links TRBV5-1 to TRBJ2-3; 9 nucleotides agree with TRBD1. With V trimmed by 4 bases and J by 5 bases, 8 bases remained unmatched. The CDR3 is made up of 15 amino acids. CDR1 SGHRS and CDR2 YFSETQ come from the germline V gene. CDR3 protein: CASSPGQGGGDTQYF. The CDR3 coding sequence is TGCGCCAGCAGCCCGGGACAGGGAGGTGGAGATACGCAGTATTTT.

DNA of the CDR3: TGTGCCACCAGTGAGGCGGACAGGGGGCAAGAGACCCAGTACTTC. Its protein is CATSEADRGQETQYF. V gene TRBV24-1 combines with J gene TRBJ2-5; 10 bases fit TRBD1. CDR3 size: 15 residues. The germline V gene has CDR1 KGHDR and CDR2 SFDVKD. V was clipped by 4 bases and J by 2 bases; unmatched bases: 3.

This clone was seen just once. The chain is built from TRBV28 and TRBJ1-1, with D tentatively TRBD1 (6 bases). Trimming took off 5 bases at V and 1 base at J, with 14 bases between the two ends. This CDR3 is built from 15 residues. From germline, CDR1 is MDHEN and CDR2 SYDVKM. CDR3 amino acids: CASSPPKGGNTEAFF. CDR3 DNA: TGTGCCAGCAGTCCCCCGAAAGGGGGGAACACTGAAGCTTTCTTT.

This sequence joins TRBV18 and TRBJ1-5; a weak D match, TRBD1 (6 bases). The length of the CDR3 is 15 residues. Germline V gene sequence: CDR1 KGHSH, CDR2 LQKENI. Trimming took 3 bases from V and 6 from J, leaving 15 bases between them. CDR3 coding DNA: TGTGCCAGCTCACCCGGTGGCGCAGGGGCTCAGCCCCAGCATTTT. Translation: CASSPGGAGAQPQHF.

Regarding this clone: A much larger clone differs by one base, so this may be a read error. The sample contains more than one DNA sequence encoding this CDR3. The CDR3 loop is CASSLTGTNEKLFF. CDR3 nucleotides: TGTGCCAGCAGCTTGACAGGGACTAATGAAAAACTGTTTTTT. V gene TRBV7-9 combines with J gene TRBJ1-4, with TRBD1 identical over 7 bases. The length of the CDR3 is 14 residues. Germline CDR1 and CDR2: SEHNR and FQNEAQ (reference sequence). The ends lost 3 bases at V and 2 bases at J; junction bases unmatched: 0.

V and J are TRBV29-1 and TRBJ2-3, with TRBD2 as a possible D gene (5 bases). CDR1 and CDR2 from the germline V gene are SQVTM and ANQGSEA. The CDR3 extends over 12 amino acids. Trimming shortened V by 3 bases and J by 2 bases, and 6 bases separated the two germline ends. CDR3 DNA sequence: TGCAGCGTTGAGGGAGACACAGATACGCAGTATTTT. It yields the protein CSVEGDTDTQYF.

V and J are TRBV24-1 and TRBJ1-5, with 7 bases matching TRBD1. Germline trimming cut 3 bases from V and 6 bases from J; bases unmatched to any gene: 7. The CDR3 sequence is 15 residues long. In germline, CDR1 is KGHDR, CDR2 SFDVKD. CDR3: CATSDTRQGGQPQHF. CDR3 nucleotide sequence: TGTGCCACCAGTGATACCCGACAGGGCGGTCAGCCCCAGCATTTT.

V is TRBV7-2 and J is TRBJ2-2; 15 bases agree with TRBD2. From germline, CDR1 is SGHTA and CDR2 FQGNSA. This CDR3 region has 16 residues. After removal of 5 bases from V and 6 bases from J, the junction contained 4 bases not matched to a gene. The CDR3 loop reads CASSPGTSGGSGELFF. The CDR3 nucleotides read TGTGCCAGCAGCCCGGGGACTAGCGGGGGGTCCGGGGAGCTGTTTTTT.

This clone occurred once. This rearrangement joins TRBV28 to TRBJ1-1; no clear D gene. Per germline, CDR1 MDHEN and CDR2 SYDVKM. The V end lost 7 bases, the J end lost 4 bases, and 13 bases lay between the germline ends. This CDR3 has 13 amino acids. CDR3 sequence: CASKPGRVTEAFF. For the CDR3, the DNA is TGTGCCAGCAAGCCGGGGAGAGTCACTGAAGCTTTCTTT.

The chain recombines TRBV18 with TRBJ2-1, with TRBD2 as a possible D gene (5 bases). V was clipped by 3 bases and J by 10 bases, with 19 bases between them. CDR3 length: 15 residues. CDR1 is KGHSH, CDR2 LQKENI, per germline. The CDR3 here is CASSPLLSARAEQFF. The DNA of the CDR3 is TGTGCCAGCTCACCCCTACTGAGCGCGCGGGCGGAGCAGTTCTTC.

J is TRBJ1-2 and V is TRBV2; TRBD1 matches at 10 bases. The CDR3 consists of 16 residues. The junction had 13 bases not matched to a gene; V was cut back by 8 bases and J by 4 bases. Per germline, CDR1 SNHLY and CDR2 FYNNEI. CDR3 coding DNA: TGTGCCAGCGCCGGGGACAGGGGCCTCATTTTCTATGGCTACACCTTC. Residues: CASAGDRGLIFYGYTF.

This sequence joins TRBV7-6 and TRBJ1-5, with 7 bases fitting TRBD1. There are 15 residues in the CDR3. Trimming at V came to 4 bases and at J to 3 bases, leaving 6 bases not matched to a gene. Germline V gene lookup returns CDR1 SGHVS and CDR2 FNYEAQ. The CDR3 DNA reads as TGTGCCAGCAGCTCCACGGGACAGCACAATCAGCCCCAGCATTTT. Translated: CASSSTGQHNQPQHF.

The rearrangement uses TRBV6-5 and TRBJ2-7; tentatively, D is TRBD1 (6 bases). The CDR3 is 14 amino acids. V lost 4 bases to trimming and J lost 2 bases, with 12 bases between them. CDR1 and CDR2 (germline): MNHEY, SVGAGI. DNA for the CDR3: TGTGCCAGCAGTTTCCAGGGGAGCCCCTACGAGCAGTACTTC. This codes for CASSFQGSPYEQYF.

This clone has more than one count but fewer than ten. The chain carries TRBV7-2 and TRBJ1-2, with a tentative D call TRBD1 (5 bases). The CDR3 contains 14 residues. CDR1 and CDR2 from the germline V gene are SGHTA and FQGNSA. The V gene lost 0 bases and the J gene lost 7 bases, with 12 bases spanning the gap. CDR3 sequence: CASSLAGQNGGYTF. CDR3 nucleotides: TGTGCCAGCAGCTTAGCGGGGCAGAACGGTGGCTACACCTTC. The entire variable domain, with the rest obtained from reference TRBV7-2 and TRBJ1-2, is as follows: GAGVSQSPSNKVTEKGKDVELRCDPISGHTALYWYRQSLGQGLEFLIYFQGNSAPDKSGLPSDRFSAERTGGSVSTLTIQRTQQEDSAVYLCASSLAGQNGGYTFGSGTRLTVV.

This chain joins TRBV12-3 or TRBV12-4 and TRBJ1-5; no firm D call. The CDR3 runs 12 residues. Trimming stripped 0 bases from V and 9 bases from J, with 6 bases between. CDR3 region: CASSLATRPQHF. CDR3 in DNA: TGTGCCAGCAGTTTAGCGACTCGGCCCCAGCATTTT.

The CDR3 coding sequence is TGTGCCAGCAGCCTTCGGGGTCAAGGGGGTCAGCCCCAGCATTTT. It encodes CASSLRGQGGQPQHF. The genes are TRBV7-2 and TRBJ1-5, with D maybe TRBD1 (6 bases). The CDR3 covers 15 residues. Trimming shortened V by 5 bases and J by 6 bases, and 17 bases separated the two germline ends. Germline V lookup: CDR1 SGHTA, CDR2 FQGNSA.

This clone was seen more than once but under ten times. The DNA for the CDR3 is TGTGCCAGCAGCGCGACTAGCGGGGCCAACAATGAGCAGTTCTTC. Translated, it gives CASSATSGANNEQFF. The chain links TRBV6-5 to TRBJ2-1, with 11 bases lining up with TRBD2. V trimming: 6 bases; J trimming: 5 bases; junction bases outside the gene matches: 6. The V gene's germline CDR1 is MNHEY and CDR2 SVGAGI. This CDR3 comprises 15 residues.

The chain recombines TRBV13 with TRBJ1-3, with D perhaps TRBD1 (5 bases). The V end lost 0 bases, the J end lost 0 bases, and 6 bases lay between the germline ends. The CDR3 loop spans 15 amino acids. The germline gives CDR1 PRHDT, CDR2 FYEKMQ (reference sequence). CDR3: CASSLGRASGNTIYF. The DNA of the CDR3 is TGTGCCAGCAGCTTAGGCAGGGCCTCTGGAAACACCATATATTTT.

This sequence joins TRBV21-1 and TRBJ2-7; the D segment call TRBD1 is taken from the table without a DNA check. TRBV21-1 represents a pseudogene. The length of the CDR3 is 14 residues. CDR3 DNA: TGTGCCAGCCCCCCCCGGGGACAGCGATACGAGCAGTACTTC. This sequence encodes CASPPRGQRYEQYF.

The rearrangement uses TRBV27 and TRBJ1-1; D is ambiguous. Germline CDR1 and CDR2: MNHEY and SMNVEV (reference sequence). V gave up 6 bases and J gave up 3 bases, with 11 bases separating them. This CDR3 region has 13 residues. CDR3 residues: CASRARLDTEAFF. DNA of the CDR3: TGTGCCAGCAGGGCCCGATTGGACACTGAAGCTTTCTTT.

This clone showed up just a few times. This chain joins TRBV7-2 and TRBJ2-7; D may be TRBD2 (6 bases). The CDR3 is 15 residues long. V was pared by 3 bases and J by 3 bases, with 15 bases between. Germline CDR1 reads SGHTA; CDR2 reads FQGNSA. In nucleotides, the CDR3 is TGTGCCAGCAGCTTGCTTGCCCTGGGGGGCTACGAGCAGTACTTC. It is translated as CASSLLALGGYEQYF. The full variable domain, its missing parts supplied by reference TRBV7-2 and TRBJ2-7, is GAGVSQSPSNKVTEKGKDVELRCDPISGHTALYWYRQSLGQGLEFLIYFQGNSAPDKSGLPSDRFSAERTGGSVSTLTIQRTQQEDSAVYLCASSLLALGGYEQYFGPGTRLTVT.

This chain uses TRBV20-1 with TRBJ1-1, with TRBD1 matching 7 bases. Germline V gives CDR1 DFQATT, CDR2 SNEGSKA (reference sequence). The CDR3 contains 15 residues. V shed 3 bases, J shed 10 bases, and the junction held 17 bases outside the gene matches. This CDR3 is CSASALGQTNGVAFF. CDR3 DNA: TGCAGTGCTAGTGCCTTGGGACAGACAAACGGGGTAGCTTTCTTT.

The CDR3 region is CATSDLRDRSYEQYF. In nucleotides, the CDR3 is TGTGCCACCAGTGATTTAAGGGACAGGAGCTACGAGCAGTACTTC. V and J are TRBV24-1 and TRBJ2-7, with 8 bases aligning to TRBD1. The CDR3 runs 15 residues. Germline V lookup: CDR1 KGHDR, CDR2 SFDVKD. The V and J ends lost 1 base and 3 bases, in that order; junction bases with no gene match: 4.

V gene TRBV29-1 combines with J gene TRBJ2-5; TRBD1 agrees at 9 bases. V shed 7 bases and J 0 bases; nucleotides not matched to a gene: 9. The germline CDR1 and CDR2 sequences are SQVTM and ANQGSEA. This CDR3 is 15 amino acids long. CDR3 in DNA: TGCAGCGGGGGAGGGGACAGGGAACACCAAGAGACCCAGTACTTC. It yields the protein CSGGGDREHQETQYF.